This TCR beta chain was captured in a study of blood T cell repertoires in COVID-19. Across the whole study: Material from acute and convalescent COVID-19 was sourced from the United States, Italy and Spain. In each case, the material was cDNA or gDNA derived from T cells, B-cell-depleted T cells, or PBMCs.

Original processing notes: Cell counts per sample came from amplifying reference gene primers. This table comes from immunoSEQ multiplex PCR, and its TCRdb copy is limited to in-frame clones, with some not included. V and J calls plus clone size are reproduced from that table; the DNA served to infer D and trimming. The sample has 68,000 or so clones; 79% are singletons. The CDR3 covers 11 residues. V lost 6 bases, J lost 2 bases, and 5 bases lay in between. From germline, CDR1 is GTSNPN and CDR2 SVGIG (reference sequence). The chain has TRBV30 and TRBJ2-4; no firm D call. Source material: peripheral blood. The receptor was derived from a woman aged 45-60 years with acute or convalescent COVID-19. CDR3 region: CACSTKNIQYF. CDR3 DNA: TGTGCCTGTTCTACCAAAAACATTCAGTACTTC.